The clone carrying this T cell receptor beta chain has more than one count but fewer than ten. Its antigen is as yet unknown. These data come from a study of T cells in Graves' hyperthyroidism and ophthalmopathy. The study's findings and limits: The model identified upcoming ophthalmopathy a median approximately 6.4 months ahead of onset.

Authors of the study amplified TCR beta CDR3 regions from RNA transcripts. In the first-round RT-PCR of the TCR CDR3, the HTBI primer set was used. TCRdb re-derived calls from the multiplex PCR reads in MiXCR, one entry per CDR3 protein. Here the sample spans approximately 400,000 distinct CDR3 sequences, about 13% being singletons. Germline lookup yields CDR1 LNHDA and CDR2 SQIVND (reference sequence). This CDR3 contains 13 residues. The V and J ends lost 2 bases and 5 bases respectively, with 9 bases between them. The receptor's source is a young man with Graves' hyperthyroidism that later progressed to Graves' ophthalmopathy. The rearrangement links TRBV19 to TRBJ1-1; D is undetermined. Sequenced sample: blood. The CDR3 DNA sequence: TGTGCCAGTAGTATAAATGAGGGTACTGAAGCTTTCTTT. It is translated as CASSINEGTEAFF. The variable domain in full, with the rest retrieved from reference TRBV19 and TRBJ1-1, is DGGITQSPKYLFRKEGQNVTLSCEQNLNHDAMYWYRQDPGQGLRLIYYSQIVNDFQKGDIAEGYSVSREKKESFPLTVTSAQKNPTAFYLCASSINEGTEAFFGQGTRLTVV.